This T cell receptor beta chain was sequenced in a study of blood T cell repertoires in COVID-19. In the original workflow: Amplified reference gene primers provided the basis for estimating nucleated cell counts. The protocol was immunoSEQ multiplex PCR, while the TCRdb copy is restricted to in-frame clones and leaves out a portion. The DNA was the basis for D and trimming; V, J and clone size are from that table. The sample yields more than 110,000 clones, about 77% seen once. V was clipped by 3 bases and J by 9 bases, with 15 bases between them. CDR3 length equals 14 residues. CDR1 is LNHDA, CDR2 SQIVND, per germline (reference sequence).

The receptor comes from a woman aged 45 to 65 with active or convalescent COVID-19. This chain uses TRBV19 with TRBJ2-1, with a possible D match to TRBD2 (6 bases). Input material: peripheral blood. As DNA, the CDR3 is TGTGCCAGTAGTATCGGCGCCTTGGGGGGTGAGCAGTTCTTC. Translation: CASSIGALGGEQFF.